This is a list of T cell receptor beta chains from one sample in a study of brain T cells in children with intractable seizures. The table came from immunoSEQ multiplex PCR; TCRdb's copy has only in-frame clones and leaves some out. Seen here are about 41,000 clones, over 75% observed once, and the top ten hold approximately 6%. Source: peripheral blood, taken at surgery. The source is a girl aged 2-10 years with tuberous sclerosis and intractable seizures. The CDR3 runs from the conserved cysteine through the conserved F or W. A D gene is named only where the DNA matches it firmly. Clone size is not always given. Where it is, it says once, few, many or a class for expanded clones.

.,TRBV5-6,TRBJ1-2,.,TGTGCCAGCAGCTTGGGTGGGGGAATTGGCTACACCTTC,CASSLGGGIGYTF
.,TRBV13,TRBJ2-5,.,TGTGCCAGCAGCTCCTACTTCAGTGACAGCCAAGAGACCCAGTACTTC,CASSSYFSDSQETQYF
.,TRBV7-8,TRBJ1-1,.,TGTGCCAGCAGGCTAGGGGGGGCAGGGATTAACACTGAAGCTTTCTTT,CASRLGGAGINTEAFF
.,TRBV4-1,TRBJ2-1,.,TGCGCCAGCAGCCCCACCGGGACTCCCCGTCACAATGAGCAGTTCTTC,CASSPTGTPRHNEQFF
.,TRBV20-1,TRBJ1-1,once,TGCAGTGCTCCCCTAGGGAGTGAAGCTTTCTTT,CSAPLGSEAFF
.,TRBV7-2,TRBJ2-7,.,TGTGCCAGCAGCTTACAGGGTAGAGCATCCTACGAGCAGTACTTC,CASSLQGRASYEQYF
.,TRBV24-1,TRBJ1-2,.,TGTGCCACCAGTGATTTCGGTCGGCAGCCCTATGGCTACACCTTC,CATSDFGRQPYGYTF
TRBD1,TRBV12-5,TRBJ1-2,.,TGTGCTAGTGGTCAGATACAGGGGTTTTATGGCTACACCTTC,CASGQIQGFYGYTF
.,TRBV24-1,TRBJ1-2,.,TGTGCCACCAGTGACCCAGGACAGAGCTATGGCTACACCTTC,CATSDPGQSYGYTF
TRBD1,TRBV5-5,TRBJ2-2,.,TGTGCCAGCAGCTTGGTCGGCAGGGGGCTTGGCACCGGGGAGCTGTTTTTT,CASSLVGRGLGTGELFF
TRBD1,TRBV19,TRBJ1-2,.,TGTGCCAGTAGTATCGACAGGGATGGTGGCTACACCTTC,CASSIDRDGGYTF
.,TRBV10-3,TRBJ1-1,few,TGTGCCACCACAGCCAACGGACGGACTGAAGCTTTCTTT,CATTANGRTEAFF
TRBD1,TRBV5-1,TRBJ1-1,.,TGCGCCAGCAGCTTGGGGGACAGGGCGTTGCCTGAAGCTTTCTTT,CASSLGDRALPEAFF
.,TRBV2,TRBJ1-3,.,TGTGCCAGCAGTGAAACCCTCGGAAACACCATATATTTT,CASSETLGNTIYF
.,TRBV5-4,TRBJ1-3,.,TGTGCCAGCAGCGCCAGGGGAATTGGAGGAAACACCATATATTTT,CASSARGIGGNTIYF
.,TRBV7-2,TRBJ1-2,.,TGTGCCATTCCAGAAAGGGACGGGAGAGGTGGCTACACCTTC,CAIPERDGRGGYTF
.,TRBV7-2,TRBJ2-2,.,TGTGCCAGCAGCGCCTACAAGAACACCGGGGAGCTGTTTTTT,CASSAYKNTGELFF
.,TRBV7-9,TRBJ1-2,.,TGTGCCAGCAGCTTTACAAGACGGGGCTACACCTTC,CASSFTRRGYTF
.,TRBV6-1,TRBJ1-3,.,TGTGCCAGCAGTGATCCAAGCACGGACTCTGGAAACACCATATATTTT,CASSDPSTDSGNTIYF
.,TRBV20-1,TRBJ1-6,few,TGCAGTGCTAGTGTCGGTGATCTTAATTCACCCCTCCACTTT,CSASVGDLNSPLHF
TRBD1,TRBV7-8,TRBJ2-1,once,TGTGCCAGCAGCTTCGGACAGGTCCCCTACAATGAGCAGTTCTTC,CASSFGQVPYNEQFF
.,TRBV7-8,TRBJ2-2,.,TGTGCCAGCAGCGGGGGGGCCAGTAAGGGCGGGGAGCTGTTTTTT,CASSGGASKGGELFF
.,TRBV15,TRBJ2-5,.,TGTGCCACCAGCAGGGGGGAAGGGGGAAGAGAGACCCAGTACTTC,CATSRGEGGRETQYF
TRBD2,TRBV24-1,TRBJ2-5,.,TGTGCCACCAGTGATTTGGGGACTAGCGGGTCCAGGACCCAGTACTTC,CATSDLGTSGSRTQYF
.,TRBV5-4,TRBJ1-1,once,TGTGCCAGCAGCTTTTCCCCCACTGAAGCTTTCTTT,CASSFSPTEAFF
.,TRBV19,TRBJ1-1,.,TGTGCCAGTAAGCTCGTCGGGTGGAACACTGAAGCTTTCTTT,CASKLVGWNTEAFF
.,TRBV4-1,TRBJ2-1,.,TGCGCCAGCAGCCCGTTGTTCGACGGTGAGCAGTTCTTC,CASSPLFDGEQFF
.,TRBV3-1/TRBV3-2,TRBJ2-2,.,TGTGCCAGCAGCCAAGTCGGGGCAGGGGTCACCGGGGAGCTGTTTTTT,CASSQVGAGVTGELFF
.,TRBV5-4,TRBJ1-2,.,TGTGCCAGCAGGCAGAGGGGCGGGATGACTAACTATGGCTACACCTTC,CASRQRGGMTNYGYTF
TRBD1,TRBV4-2,TRBJ1-5,few,TGTGCCAGCAGCCAAGCAACAGGGGGCAATCAGCCCCAGCATTTT,CASSQATGGNQPQHF
TRBD2,TRBV4-2,TRBJ2-2,.,TGTGCCAGCAGCCAAGATGGACTAGCGGGGGGTACCGGGGAGCTGTTTTTT,CASSQDGLAGGTGELFF
TRBD1,TRBV11-3,TRBJ1-1,once,TGTGCCAGCAGCTTAGGAGGGGGCGAGAACACTGAAGCTTTCTTT,CASSLGGGENTEAFF
.,TRBV4-1,TRBJ1-5,.,TGCGCCAGCAGCCAAGAAGACAGCAATCAGCCCCAGCATTTT,CASSQEDSNQPQHF
.,TRBV30,TRBJ1-4,.,TGTGCCTGGAGTGAAGGAGGCGAAAAACTGTTTTTT,CAWSEGGEKLFF
TRBD1,TRBV27,TRBJ1-1,.,TGTGCCAGAGGGGGCTTGAACACTGAAGCTTTCTTT,CARGGLNTEAFF
.,TRBV18,TRBJ1-1,once,TGTGCCAGCTCCCCGCTCCAGGGTAACAAAGCTTTCTTT,CASSPLQGNKAFF
.,TRBV7-5,TRBJ1-1,.,TGTGTCAGAAGCCCCTACGTCACTGAAGCTTTCTTT,CVRSPYVTEAFF
.,TRBV3-1/TRBV3-2,TRBJ1-2,.,TGTGCCAGCAGCCAAGATAGGGTCGAGATGGACTATGGCTACACCTTC,CASSQDRVEMDYGYTF
TRBD1,TRBV11-2,TRBJ1-4,.,TGTGCCAGCAGCCCCGACAGGGTGAAAGGTAAACTGTTTTTT,CASSPDRVKGKLFF
.,TRBV18,TRBJ2-7,.,TGTGCCAGCTCACCACCGGGGGACCGCTACGAGCAGTACTTC,CASSPPGDRYEQYF
.,TRBV9,TRBJ2-1,.,TGTGCCAGCAGCGGAGGACGGTACAATGAGCAGTTCTTC,CASSGGRYNEQFF
TRBD1,TRBV6-1,TRBJ1-4,.,TGTGCCAGCAGTGAAACAGGGGTTTTAAATGAAAAACTGTTTTTT,CASSETGVLNEKLFF
.,TRBV10-3,TRBJ1-3,.,TGTGCCATCAGTCCTCCAGCCTCTGGAAACACCATATATTTT,CAISPPASGNTIYF